This T cell receptor (beta chain) is drawn from a study of control samples from healthy donors and cancer patients. Data came from immunoSEQ multiplex PCR; TCRdb stores just in-frame clones and leaves some out. This sample yields tens of thousands of clones, of which roughly 93% are seen a single time; roughly 1.3% belongs to the top ten. V lost 0 bases and J lost 4, with 12 bases in between. Germline values: CDR1 SGHVS, CDR2 FNYEAQ. The CDR3 sequence is 15 residues long. Sequenced: PBMCs. The genes are TRBV7-6 and TRBJ1-2; possibly TRBD1 for D (5 bases). This TCR was sampled from a woman in her thirties or forties with lung cancer. The CDR3 DNA reads TGTGCCAGCAGCTTAGCTACTTTAGGGGTCTATGGCTACACCTTC. This gives the protein CASSLATLGVYGYTF.